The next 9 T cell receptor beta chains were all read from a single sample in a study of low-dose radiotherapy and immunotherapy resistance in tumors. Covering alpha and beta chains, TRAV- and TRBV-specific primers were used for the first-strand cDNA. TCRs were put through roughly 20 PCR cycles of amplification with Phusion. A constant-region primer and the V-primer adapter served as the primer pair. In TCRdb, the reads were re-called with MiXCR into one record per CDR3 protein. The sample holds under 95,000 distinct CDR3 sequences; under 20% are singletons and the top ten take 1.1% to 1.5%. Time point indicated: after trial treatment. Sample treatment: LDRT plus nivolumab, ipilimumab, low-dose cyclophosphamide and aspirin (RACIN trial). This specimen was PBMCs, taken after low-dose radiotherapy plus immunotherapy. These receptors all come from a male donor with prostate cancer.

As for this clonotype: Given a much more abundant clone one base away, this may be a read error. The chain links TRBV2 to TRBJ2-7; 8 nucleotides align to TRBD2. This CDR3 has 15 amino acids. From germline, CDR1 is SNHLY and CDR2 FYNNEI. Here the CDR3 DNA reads TGTGCCAGCAGCCCGGGGGGGGGCCTTCCCTACGAGCAGCACTTC. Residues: CASSPGGGLPYEQHF.

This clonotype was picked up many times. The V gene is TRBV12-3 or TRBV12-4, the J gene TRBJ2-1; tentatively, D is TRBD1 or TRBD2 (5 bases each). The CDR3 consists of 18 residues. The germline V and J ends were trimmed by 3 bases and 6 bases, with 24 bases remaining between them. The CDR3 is CASSFYNEVGGSLNEQFF. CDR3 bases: TGTGCCAGCAGTTTTTATAACGAGGTTGGGGGATCCCTCAATGAGCAGTTCTTC.

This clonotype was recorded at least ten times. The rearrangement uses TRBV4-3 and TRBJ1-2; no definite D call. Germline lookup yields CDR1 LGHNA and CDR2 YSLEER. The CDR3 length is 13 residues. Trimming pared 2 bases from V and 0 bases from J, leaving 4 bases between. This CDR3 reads CASSQQANYGYTF. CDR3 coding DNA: TGCGCCAGCAGCCAACAGGCTAACTATGGCTACACCTTC.

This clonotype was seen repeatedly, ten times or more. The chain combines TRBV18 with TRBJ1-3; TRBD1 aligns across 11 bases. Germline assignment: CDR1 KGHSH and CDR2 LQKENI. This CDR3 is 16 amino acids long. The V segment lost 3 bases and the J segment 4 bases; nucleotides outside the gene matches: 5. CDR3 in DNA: TGTGCCAGCTCACCCCAACGGACAGGGGGCGGAAACACCATATATTTT. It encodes CASSPQRTGGGNTIYF.

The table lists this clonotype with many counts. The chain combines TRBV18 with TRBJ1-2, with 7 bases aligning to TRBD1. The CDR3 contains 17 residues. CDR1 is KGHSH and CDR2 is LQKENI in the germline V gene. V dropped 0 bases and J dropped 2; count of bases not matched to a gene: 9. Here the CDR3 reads CASSPPSTGTANYGYTF. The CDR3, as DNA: TGTGCCAGCTCACCACCGTCTACCGGGACAGCGAACTATGGCTACACCTTC.

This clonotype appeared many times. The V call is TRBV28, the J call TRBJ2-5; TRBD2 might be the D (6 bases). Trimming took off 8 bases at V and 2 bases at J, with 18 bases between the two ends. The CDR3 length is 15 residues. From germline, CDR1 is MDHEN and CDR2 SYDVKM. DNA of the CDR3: TGTGCCAGCGGTCGTCGCGCGGCGGGGCAAGAGACCCAGTACTTC. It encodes CASGRRAAGQETQYF.

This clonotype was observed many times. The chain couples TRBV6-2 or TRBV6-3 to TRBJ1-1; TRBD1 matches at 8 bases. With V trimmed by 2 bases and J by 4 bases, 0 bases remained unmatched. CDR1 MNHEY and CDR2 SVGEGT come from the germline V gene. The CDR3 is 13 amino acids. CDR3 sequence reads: CASSYTGGTEAFF. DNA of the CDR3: TGTGCCAGCAGTTACACAGGGGGCACTGAAGCTTTCTTT.

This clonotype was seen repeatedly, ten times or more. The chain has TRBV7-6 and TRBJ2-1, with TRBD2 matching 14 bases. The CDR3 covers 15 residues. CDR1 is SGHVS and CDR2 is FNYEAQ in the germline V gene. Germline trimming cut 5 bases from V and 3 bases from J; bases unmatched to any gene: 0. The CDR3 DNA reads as TGTGCCAGCAGCGGGACTAGCGGGAGCTACAATGAGCAGTTCTTC. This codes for CASSGTSGSYNEQFF.

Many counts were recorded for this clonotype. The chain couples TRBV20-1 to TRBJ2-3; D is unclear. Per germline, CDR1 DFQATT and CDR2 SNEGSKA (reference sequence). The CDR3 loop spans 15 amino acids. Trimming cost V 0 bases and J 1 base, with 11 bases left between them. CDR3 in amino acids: CSARDSIAGTDTQYF. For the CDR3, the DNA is TGCAGTGCTAGAGATAGCATTGCCGGCACAGATACGCAGTATTTT.